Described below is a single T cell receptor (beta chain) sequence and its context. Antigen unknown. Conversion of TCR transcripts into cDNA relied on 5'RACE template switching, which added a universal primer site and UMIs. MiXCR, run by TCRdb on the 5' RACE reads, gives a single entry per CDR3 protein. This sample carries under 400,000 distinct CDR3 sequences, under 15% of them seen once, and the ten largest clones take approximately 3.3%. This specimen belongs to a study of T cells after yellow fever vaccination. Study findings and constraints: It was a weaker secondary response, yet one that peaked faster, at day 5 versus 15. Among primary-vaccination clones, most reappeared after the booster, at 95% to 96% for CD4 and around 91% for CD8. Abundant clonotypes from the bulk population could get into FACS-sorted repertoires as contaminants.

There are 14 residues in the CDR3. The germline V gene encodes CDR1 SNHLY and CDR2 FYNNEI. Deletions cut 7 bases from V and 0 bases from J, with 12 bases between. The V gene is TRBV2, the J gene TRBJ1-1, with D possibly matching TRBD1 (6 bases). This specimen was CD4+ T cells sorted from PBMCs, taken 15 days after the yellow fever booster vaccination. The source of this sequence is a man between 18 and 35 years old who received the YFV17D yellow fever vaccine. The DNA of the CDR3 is TGTGCCAGCACCACAGGGAGCCTGAACACTGAAGCTTTCTTT. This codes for CASTTGSLNTEAFF.